Shown below are 26 T cell receptor beta chains from a single sample sequenced in a study of cytomegalovirus exposure and HLA in healthy donors. In the PCR, 60 Vbeta and 13 Jbeta primers were used. Generated by immunoSEQ multiplex PCR, the TCRdb table keeps only in-frame clones and is missing some. This table holds about 140,000 clones, roughly four fifths found once. The sample was PBMCs. These receptors all come from a man aged 25 to 40 in good health and CMV-seropositive.

The CDR3 sequence: CASSLVAVHGYTF. In DNA, the CDR3 is TGTGCCAGCAGCTTGGTGGCAGTTCATGGCTACACCTTC. This chain uses TRBV5-4 with TRBJ1-2; D is undetermined. This CDR3 has 13 amino acids. V was clipped by 0 bases and J by 6 bases, with 9 bases between them. Germline CDR1 is SGHNT and CDR2 is YYREEE (reference sequence).

This chain joins TRBV5-6 and TRBJ2-7; D uncertain. Trimming stripped 5 bases from V and 2 bases from J, with 14 bases between. The germline gives CDR1 SGHDT, CDR2 YYEEEE. This CDR3 is 14 amino acids long. The CDR3: CASRADLEAYEQYF. DNA for the CDR3: TGTGCCAGCAGGGCCGATCTTGAAGCCTACGAGCAGTACTTC.

The chain uses TRBV7-9 and TRBJ2-7; D possibly corresponds to TRBD1 (6 bases). The CDR3 runs to 14 residues. V lost 3 bases to trimming and J lost 3 bases, with 12 bases between them. CDR1 SEHNR and CDR2 FQNEAQ come from the germline V gene (reference sequence). Written as DNA, the CDR3 is TGTGCCAGCAGCTTCCCAGGGGTGCTCTACGAGCAGTACTTC. It yields the protein CASSFPGVLYEQYF.

This chain connects TRBV19 to TRBJ2-1, with D unresolved. The CDR3 consists of 15 residues. CDR1 is LNHDA and CDR2 is SQIVND in the germline V gene (reference sequence). V lost 7 bases to trimming and J lost 0 bases, with 13 bases between them. CDR3 DNA: TGTGCCAGTACCTATAGTGATAGCTCCTACAATGAGCAGTTCTTC. It is translated as CASTYSDSSYNEQFF.

Worth noting for this clone: A junction boundary mismatches the germline segment, possibly from a read error. This chain uses TRBV6-5 with TRBJ1-4; D perhaps matches TRBD1 (5 bases). CDR1 is MNHEY, CDR2 SVGAGI, per germline. The CDR3 consists of 16 residues. The CDR3 nucleotides are TGTGCCAGCAGTTTATCAGGGAGGATGTCTAACGAAAAACTGTTTTTT. This sequence encodes CASSLSGRMSNEKLFF.

The chain couples TRBV5-1 to TRBJ1-1, with TRBD1 as a possible D gene (5 bases). V lost 4 bases and J lost 3, with 16 bases in between. From germline, CDR1 is SGHRS and CDR2 YFSETQ. The CDR3 has 15 amino acids. CDR3 coding DNA: TGCGCCAGCAGCATCAGGGCGGGGGTAGACACTGAAGCTTTCTTT. Its translation: CASSIRAGVDTEAFF.

The chain uses TRBV5-1 and TRBJ1-6; D possibly corresponds to TRBD1 (5 bases). Trimming pared 0 bases from V and 10 bases from J, leaving 14 bases between. The germline gives CDR1 SGHRS, CDR2 YFSETQ. The CDR3 has 15 residues. Written as DNA, the CDR3 is TGCGCCAGCAGCTTGGCCGGAGGGGACCGCTCACCCCTCCACTTT. As protein: CASSLAGGDRSPLHF.

This chain joins TRBV30 and TRBJ2-5, with D possibly matching TRBD2 (5 bases). The assigned J gene may be wrong: the sequence end matches TRBJ2-7 better. The CDR3 covers 13 residues. Germline assignment: CDR1 GTSNPN and CDR2 SVGIG (reference sequence). The CDR3 sequence is CAWSHGEMVEQYF. CDR3 nucleotides: TGTGCCTGGAGTCATGGGGAGATGGTCGAGCAGTACTTC.

V and J are TRBV2 and TRBJ1-1; D remains ambiguous. V lost 6 bases and J lost 4, with 18 bases in between. Germline-derived CDR1 and CDR2 are SNHLY and FYNNEI. This CDR3 spans 15 amino acids. CDR3 in amino acids: CASRYEETSSTEAFF. CDR3 in DNA: TGTGCCAGCAGATATGAGGAGACCTCGAGCACTGAAGCTTTCTTT.

DNA of the CDR3: TGTGCCAGCAGCTTGGTCACAGTCCAAGAGACCCAGTACTTC. As protein: CASSLVTVQETQYF. The genes are TRBV5-4 and TRBJ2-5; D remains ambiguous. This CDR3 contains 14 residues. Per germline, CDR1 SGHNT and CDR2 YYREEE (reference sequence). V was shortened by 0 bases and J by 1 base, with 7 bases between the two germline ends.

The CDR3 spells CASSREGTYNEQFF. The CDR3, as DNA: TGTGCCAGCAGCAGGGAGGGGACGTACAATGAGCAGTTCTTC. The chain links TRBV5-6 to TRBJ2-1, with TRBD2 identical over 7 bases. The trim removed 4 bases at V and 4 bases at J, leaving 5 bases unmatched. The CDR3 extends over 14 amino acids. Germline V lookup: CDR1 SGHDT, CDR2 YYEEEE.

CDR3 coding DNA: TGCGCCAGCAGCCAACTGGCCAGGGGCGCCGAGACCCAGTACTTC. As protein: CASSQLARGAETQYF. The V call is TRBV4-1, the J call TRBJ2-5; possible D gene TRBD1, 6 bases. The germline gives CDR1 MGHRA, CDR2 YSYEKL. V was clipped by 2 bases and J by 5 bases, with 15 bases between them. The CDR3 consists of 15 residues.

This chain links TRBV18 with TRBJ2-5; 9 bases are a match to TRBD1. CDR3 length: 13 residues. Germline CDR1 and CDR2: KGHSH and LQKENI. Germline trimming cut 9 bases from V and 5 bases from J; bases unmatched to any gene: 7. This CDR3 reads CASSEQGAETQYF. CDR3 sequence (DNA): TGTGCCAGTTCCGAACAGGGGGCCGAGACCCAGTACTTC.

There are a few counts of this clone. V and J are TRBV10-3 and TRBJ1-2; D is ambiguous. The CDR3 covers 13 residues. Germline CDR1 reads ENHRY; CDR2 reads SYGVKD. Between the trimmed V and J ends, which lost 7 bases and 2 bases, there was a span of 11 bases. The CDR3: CAIKDGGNYGYTF. CDR3 coding DNA: TGTGCCATCAAGGATGGCGGAAACTATGGCTACACCTTC.

The chain uses TRBV30 and TRBJ2-1; TRBD2 matches 10 bases. CDR1 is GTSNPN and CDR2 is SVGIG in the germline V gene (reference sequence). Trimming at V came to 2 bases and at J to 4 bases, leaving 5 bases not matched to a gene. The CDR3 runs 15 residues. CDR3 sequence: CAWSFLAGEYNEQFF. In nucleotides, the CDR3 is TGTGCCTGGAGTTTCCTAGCGGGGGAGTACAATGAGCAGTTCTTC. Together with reference TRBV30 and TRBJ2-1, the CDR3 gives the full variable domain: SQTIHQWPATLVQPVGSPLSLECTVEGTSNPNLYWYRQAAGRGLQLLFYSVGIGQISSEVPQNLSASRPQDRQFILSSKKLLLSDSGFYLCAWSFLAGEYNEQFFGPGTRLTVL.

The count of this clone is one. V and J are TRBV28 and TRBJ2-7, with 7 bases that match TRBD1. The germline V gene has CDR1 MDHEN and CDR2 SYDVKM. J gave up 2 bases and V 6 bases, and 4 bases lay outside the gene matches. This CDR3 comprises 13 residues. CDR3 bases: TGTGCCAGCAGCCGACAGGGCCCCTACGAGCAGTACTTC. This codes for CASSRQGPYEQYF.

The chain recombines TRBV6-6 with TRBJ1-2, with 8 bases identical to TRBD1. CDR3 size: 14 residues. After removal of 6 bases from V and 4 bases from J, the junction contained 7 bases not matched to a gene. Germline assignment: CDR1 MNHNY and CDR2 SVGAGI (reference sequence). The DNA of the CDR3 is TGTGCCAGCAGGGGCAGGGGGCTTGTCTATGGCTACACCTTC. This translates into CASRGRGLVYGYTF.

The rearrangement uses TRBV6-5 and TRBJ1-5, with D possibly matching TRBD1 (5 bases). This CDR3 has 13 amino acids. Germline V gives CDR1 MNHEY, CDR2 SVGAGI. Between the trimmed V and J ends, which lost 5 bases and 7 bases, there was a span of 12 bases. CDR3 coding DNA: TGTGCCAGCAGTGCGACAGTGGGACAGCCCCAGCATTTT. Translation gives CASSATVGQPQHF.

The chain joins TRBV28 to TRBJ1-1; the D is unclear. CDR3 length equals 16 residues. Germline V gene lookup returns CDR1 MDHEN and CDR2 SYDVKM. Trimming took 7 bases from V and 0 from J, leaving 18 bases between them. Written as DNA, the CDR3 is TGTGCCAGCAAATCCCCCTCGAGGCAGCTGAACACTGAAGCTTTCTTT. It encodes CASKSPSRQLNTEAFF.

V and J are TRBV14 and TRBJ2-3; the D is unclear. Germline CDR1 reads SGHDN; CDR2 reads FVKESK. The CDR3 covers 12 residues. V lost 4 bases, J lost 6 bases, and 8 bases lay in between. The CDR3 DNA reads as TGTGCCAGCAGCCTTATGAGGGATACGCAGTATTTT. It encodes CASSLMRDTQYF. The entire variable domain, with the rest obtained from reference TRBV14 and TRBJ2-3, is as follows: EAGVTQFPSHSVIEKGQTVTLRCDPISGHDNLYWYRRVMGKEIKFLLHFVKESKQDESGMPNNRFLAERTGGTYSTLKVQPAELEDSGVYFCASSLMRDTQYFGPGTRLTVL.

This chain links TRBV6-1 with TRBJ1-5; D possibly corresponds to TRBD1 (6 bases). The germline V gene encodes CDR1 MNHNS and CDR2 SASEGT. V lost 4 bases and J lost 4, with 8 bases in between. The CDR3 sequence is 13 residues long. The CDR3 spells CASSGTDNQPQHF. CDR3 sequence (DNA): TGTGCCAGCAGTGGGACAGATAATCAGCCCCAGCATTTT.

The V gene is TRBV19, the J gene TRBJ2-1, with D tentatively TRBD1 (5 bases). The germline V and J ends were trimmed by 3 bases and 12 bases, with 15 bases remaining between them. The CDR3 is made up of 13 amino acids. Germline CDR1 LNHDA, CDR2 SQIVND (reference sequence). CDR3 sequence: CASSMQGALGQFF. CDR3 coding DNA: TGTGCCAGTAGTATGCAAGGGGCACTGGGGCAGTTCTTC.

This sequence joins TRBV5-4 and TRBJ1-1; 8 nucleotides match TRBD1. The CDR3 contains 14 residues. Germline V gene lookup returns CDR1 SGHNT and CDR2 YYREEE (reference sequence). The trim removed 2 bases at V and 6 bases at J, leaving 6 bases unmatched. The CDR3 nucleotides are TGTGCCAGCAGCTTAGCAGGGGGCGCTTCTGAAGCTTTCTTT. It codes for CASSLAGGASEAFF.

The V and J genes are TRBV19 and TRBJ1-2, with D maybe TRBD1 (6 bases). This CDR3 spans 16 amino acids. Per the germline V gene, CDR1 is LNHDA and CDR2 is SQIVND (reference sequence). V dropped 6 bases and J dropped 4 bases, with 21 bases sitting between them. This chain's CDR3 is CASRDERQQGSYGYTF. The CDR3 nucleotides are TGTGCCAGTAGGGATGAGAGGCAACAGGGAAGCTATGGCTACACCTTC.

The chain employs TRBV12-2 and TRBJ2-1; the table names TRBD2, a call not compared with the DNA. TRBV12-2 is marked as a pseudogene. This CDR3 comprises 17 residues. This CDR3 is CASRFPTTSSSYNEQFF. The CDR3 DNA is TGTGCAAGTCGCTTCCCCACGACTTCGAGCTCCTACAATGAGCAGTTCTTC.

The CDR3 sequence is CASSPSRTSGRTYEQYF. CDR3 bases: TGTGCCAGCAGCCCTAGCCGGACTAGCGGGAGGACGTACGAGCAGTACTTC. The chain recombines TRBV7-2 with TRBJ2-7; 14 bases agree with TRBD2. Germline CDR1 and CDR2: SGHTA and FQGNSA. The CDR3 is made up of 17 amino acids. V shed 5 bases, J shed 4 bases, and the junction held 10 bases outside the gene matches.